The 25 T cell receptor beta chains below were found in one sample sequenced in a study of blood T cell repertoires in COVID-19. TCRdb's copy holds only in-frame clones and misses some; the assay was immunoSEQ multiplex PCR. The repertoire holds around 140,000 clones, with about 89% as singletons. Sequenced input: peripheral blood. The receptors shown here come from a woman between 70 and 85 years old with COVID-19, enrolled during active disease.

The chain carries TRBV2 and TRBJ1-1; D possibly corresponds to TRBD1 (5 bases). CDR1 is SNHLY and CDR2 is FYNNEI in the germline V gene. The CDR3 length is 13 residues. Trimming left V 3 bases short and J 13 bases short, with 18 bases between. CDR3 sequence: CASSDRGRVYDFF. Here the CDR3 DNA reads TGTGCCAGCAGTGATAGGGGAAGAGTGTATGATTTCTTT.

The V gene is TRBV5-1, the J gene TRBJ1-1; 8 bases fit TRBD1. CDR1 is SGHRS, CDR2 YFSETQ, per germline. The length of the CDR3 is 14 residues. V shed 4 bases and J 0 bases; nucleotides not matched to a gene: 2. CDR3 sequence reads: CASSQGAMNTEAFF. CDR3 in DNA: TGCGCCAGCAGCCAGGGGGCGATGAACACTGAAGCTTTCTTT. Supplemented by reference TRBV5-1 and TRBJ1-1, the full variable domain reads KAGVTQTPRYLIKTRGQQVTLSCSPISGHRSVSWYQQTPGQGLQFLFEYFSETQRNKGNFPGRFSGRQFSNSRSEMNVSTLELGDSALYLCASSQGAMNTEAFFGQGTRLTVV.

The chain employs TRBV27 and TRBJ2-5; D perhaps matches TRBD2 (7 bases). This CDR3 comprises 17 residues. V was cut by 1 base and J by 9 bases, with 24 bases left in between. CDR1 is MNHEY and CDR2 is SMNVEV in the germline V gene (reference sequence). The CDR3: CASSLLPGGGGMRAQYF. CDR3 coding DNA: TGTGCCAGCAGTTTATTACCTGGGGGCGGGGGTATGAGGGCCCAGTACTTC.

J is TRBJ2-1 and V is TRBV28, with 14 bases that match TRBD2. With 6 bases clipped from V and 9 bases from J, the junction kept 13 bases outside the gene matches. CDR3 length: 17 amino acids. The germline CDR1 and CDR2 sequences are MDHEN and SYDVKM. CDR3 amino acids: CASSQLGTSGGFGEQFF. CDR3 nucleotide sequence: TGTGCCAGCAGCCAACTGGGGACTAGCGGGGGTTTCGGTGAGCAGTTCTTC.

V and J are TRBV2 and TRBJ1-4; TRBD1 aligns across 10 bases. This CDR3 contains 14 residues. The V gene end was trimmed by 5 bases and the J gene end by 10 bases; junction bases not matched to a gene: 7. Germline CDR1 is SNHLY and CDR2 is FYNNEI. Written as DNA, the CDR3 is TGTGCCAGCAGTCCGGGGACAGGGGACGGAAAACTGTTTTTT. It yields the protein CASSPGTGDGKLFF. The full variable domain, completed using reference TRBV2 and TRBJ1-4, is EPEVTQTPSHQVTQMGQEVILRCVPISNHLYFYWYRQILGQKVEFLVSFYNNEISEKSEIFDDQFSVERPDGSNFTLKIRSTKLEDSAMYFCASSPGTGDGKLFFGSGTQLSVL.

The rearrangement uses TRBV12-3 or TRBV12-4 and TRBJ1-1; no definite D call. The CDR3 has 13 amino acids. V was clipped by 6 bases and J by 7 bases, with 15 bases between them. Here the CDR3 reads CASSVGEAGEAFF. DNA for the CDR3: TGTGCCAGCAGCGTTGGGGAGGCTGGTGAAGCTTTCTTT.

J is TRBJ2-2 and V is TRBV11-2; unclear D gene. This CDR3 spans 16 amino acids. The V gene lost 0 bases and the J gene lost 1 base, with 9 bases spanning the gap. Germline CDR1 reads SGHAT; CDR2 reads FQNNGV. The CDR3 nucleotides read TGTGCCAGCAGCTTAGATTCAGGTTTGAACACCGGGGAGCTGTTTTTT. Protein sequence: CASSLDSGLNTGELFF.

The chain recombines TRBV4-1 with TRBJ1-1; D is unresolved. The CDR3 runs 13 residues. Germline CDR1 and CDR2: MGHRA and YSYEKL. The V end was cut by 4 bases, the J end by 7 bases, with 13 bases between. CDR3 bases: TGCGCCAGCAGCCGCCCCTCACAAGTTGAAGCTTTCTTT. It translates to CASSRPSQVEAFF.

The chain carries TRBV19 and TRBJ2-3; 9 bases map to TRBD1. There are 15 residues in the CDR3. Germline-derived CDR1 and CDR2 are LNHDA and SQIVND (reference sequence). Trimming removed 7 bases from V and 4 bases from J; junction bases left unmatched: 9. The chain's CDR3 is CASKIPGQGADTQYF. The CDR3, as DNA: TGTGCCAGTAAAATTCCGGGACAGGGAGCAGATACGCAGTATTTT.

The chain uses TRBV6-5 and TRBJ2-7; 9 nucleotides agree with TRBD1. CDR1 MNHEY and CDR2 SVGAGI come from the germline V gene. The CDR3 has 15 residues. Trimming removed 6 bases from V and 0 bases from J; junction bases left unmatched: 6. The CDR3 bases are TGTGCCAGCAGGTTCCCGGGACAGGGCTCCTACGAGCAGTACTTC. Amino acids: CASRFPGQGSYEQYF.

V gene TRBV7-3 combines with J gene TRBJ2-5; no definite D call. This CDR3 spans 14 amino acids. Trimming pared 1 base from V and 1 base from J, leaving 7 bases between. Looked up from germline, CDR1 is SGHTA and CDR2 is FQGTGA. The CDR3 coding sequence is TGTGCCAGCAGCTTAATCCCGTCCCAAGAGACCCAGTACTTC. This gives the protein CASSLIPSQETQYF.

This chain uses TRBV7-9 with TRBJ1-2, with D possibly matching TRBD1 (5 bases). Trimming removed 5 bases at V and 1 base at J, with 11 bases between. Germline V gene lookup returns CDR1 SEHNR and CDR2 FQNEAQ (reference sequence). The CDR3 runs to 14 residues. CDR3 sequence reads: CASSRETVNYGYTF. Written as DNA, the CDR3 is TGTGCCAGCAGCAGAGAGACAGTTAACTATGGCTACACCTTC.

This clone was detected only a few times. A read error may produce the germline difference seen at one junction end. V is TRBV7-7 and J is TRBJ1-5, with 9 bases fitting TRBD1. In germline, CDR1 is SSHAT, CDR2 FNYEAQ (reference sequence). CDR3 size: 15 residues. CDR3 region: CASSNDRGWNQPQHF. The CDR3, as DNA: TGTGCTAGCAGTAACGACAGGGGGTGGAATCAGCCCCAGCATTTT.

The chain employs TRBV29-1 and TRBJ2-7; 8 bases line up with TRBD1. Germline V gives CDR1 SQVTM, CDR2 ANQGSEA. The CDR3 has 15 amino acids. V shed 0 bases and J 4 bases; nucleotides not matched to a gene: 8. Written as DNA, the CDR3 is TGCAGCGTTGAAGATCCCACGCAGGGGGCTTACGAGCAGTACTTC. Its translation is CSVEDPTQGAYEQYF.

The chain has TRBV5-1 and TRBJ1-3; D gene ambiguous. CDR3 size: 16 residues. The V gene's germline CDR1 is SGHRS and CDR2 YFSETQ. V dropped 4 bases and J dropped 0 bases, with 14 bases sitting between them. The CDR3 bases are TGCGCCAGCAGCCCCCCCCTGGGGAGCTCTGGAAACACCATATATTTT. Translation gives CASSPPLGSSGNTIYF.

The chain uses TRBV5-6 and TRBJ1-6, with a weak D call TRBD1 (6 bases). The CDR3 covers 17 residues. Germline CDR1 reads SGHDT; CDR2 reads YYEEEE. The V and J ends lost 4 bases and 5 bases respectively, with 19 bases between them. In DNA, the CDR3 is TGTGCCAGCAGCCCTTACGGCTGGGGGCAAGATAATTCACCCCTCCACTTT. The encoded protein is CASSPYGWGQDNSPLHF. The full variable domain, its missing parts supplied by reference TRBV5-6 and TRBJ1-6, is DAGVTQSPTHLIKTRGQQVTLRCSPKSGHDTVSWYQQALGQGPQFIFQYYEEEERQRGNFPDRFSGHQFPNYSSELNVNALLLGDSALYLCASSPYGWGQDNSPLHFGNGTRLTVT.

The CDR3 bases are TGTGCCAGCAGTGTCCGGACACGATTCACGGAGACCCAGTACTTC. It yields the protein CASSVRTRFTETQYF. V gene TRBV2 combines with J gene TRBJ2-5, with D perhaps TRBD1 (5 bases). V lost 4 bases and J lost 5, with 17 bases in between. There are 15 residues in the CDR3. CDR1 is SNHLY and CDR2 is FYNNEI in the germline V gene.

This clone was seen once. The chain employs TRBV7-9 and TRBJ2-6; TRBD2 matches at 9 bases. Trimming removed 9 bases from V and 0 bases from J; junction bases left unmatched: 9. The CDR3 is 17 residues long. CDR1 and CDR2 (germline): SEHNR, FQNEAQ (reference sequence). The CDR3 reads CARSSGAPLSGANVLTF. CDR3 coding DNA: TGTGCCAGATCTAGCGGGGCACCCCTCTCTGGGGCCAACGTCCTGACTTTC.

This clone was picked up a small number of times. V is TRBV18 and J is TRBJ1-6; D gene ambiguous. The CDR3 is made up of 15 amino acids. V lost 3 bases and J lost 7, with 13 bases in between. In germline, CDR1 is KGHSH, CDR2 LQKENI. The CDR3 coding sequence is TGTGCCAGCTCACCGTTAAACGGGGAAAATTCACCCCTCCACTTT. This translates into CASSPLNGENSPLHF.

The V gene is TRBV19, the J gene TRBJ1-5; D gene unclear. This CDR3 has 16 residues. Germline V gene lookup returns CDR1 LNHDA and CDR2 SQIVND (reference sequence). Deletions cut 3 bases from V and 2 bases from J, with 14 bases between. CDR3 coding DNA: TGTGCCAGTAGTATGGAGGTGAGGGTGGGCAATCAGCCCCAGCATTTT. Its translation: CASSMEVRVGNQPQHF.

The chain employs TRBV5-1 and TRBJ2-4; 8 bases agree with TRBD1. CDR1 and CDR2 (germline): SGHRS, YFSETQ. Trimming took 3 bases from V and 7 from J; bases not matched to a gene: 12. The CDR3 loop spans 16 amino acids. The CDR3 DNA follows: TGCGCCAGCAGCTCCTTTCCCTTACAGGGGGACAACATTCAGTACTTC. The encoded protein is CASSSFPLQGDNIQYF.

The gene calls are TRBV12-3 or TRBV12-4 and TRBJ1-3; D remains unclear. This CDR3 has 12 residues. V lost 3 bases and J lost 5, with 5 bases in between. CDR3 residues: CASSLARNTIYF. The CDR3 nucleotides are TGTGCCAGCAGTTTGGCCCGAAACACCATATATTTT.

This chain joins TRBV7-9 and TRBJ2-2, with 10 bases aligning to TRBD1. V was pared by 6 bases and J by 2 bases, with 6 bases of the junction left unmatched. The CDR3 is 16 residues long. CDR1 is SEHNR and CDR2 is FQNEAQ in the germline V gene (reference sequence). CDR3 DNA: TGTGCCAGCAGTAGGACAGGGGGTATTAACACCGGGGAGCTGTTTTTT. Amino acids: CASSRTGGINTGELFF.

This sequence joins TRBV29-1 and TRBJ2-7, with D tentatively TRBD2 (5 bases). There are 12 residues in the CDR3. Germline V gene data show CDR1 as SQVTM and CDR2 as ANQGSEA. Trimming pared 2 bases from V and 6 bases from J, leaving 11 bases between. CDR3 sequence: CSVESGVGEQYF. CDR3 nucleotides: TGCAGCGTTGAATCCGGGGTAGGCGAGCAGTACTTC.

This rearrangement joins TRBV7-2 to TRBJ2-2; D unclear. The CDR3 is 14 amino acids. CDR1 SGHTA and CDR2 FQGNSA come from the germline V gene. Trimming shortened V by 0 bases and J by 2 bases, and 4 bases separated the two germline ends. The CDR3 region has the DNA TGTGCCAGCAGCTTAGCCGTTAACACCGGGGAGCTGTTTTTT. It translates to CASSLAVNTGELFF.